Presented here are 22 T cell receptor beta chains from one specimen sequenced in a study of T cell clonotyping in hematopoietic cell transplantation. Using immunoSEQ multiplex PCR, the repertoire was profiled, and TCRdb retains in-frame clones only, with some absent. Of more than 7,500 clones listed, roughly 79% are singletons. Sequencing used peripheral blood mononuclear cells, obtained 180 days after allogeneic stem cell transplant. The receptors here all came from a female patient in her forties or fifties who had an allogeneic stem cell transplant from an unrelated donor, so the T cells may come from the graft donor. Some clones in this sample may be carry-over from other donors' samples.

The CDR3 DNA reads TGTGCCAGCAGGAAGGGACAGGGGGCAGATACGCAGTATTTT. Its translation: CASRKGQGADTQYF. The chain combines TRBV6-1 with TRBJ2-3; 11 bases map to TRBD1. From germline, CDR1 is MNHNS and CDR2 SASEGT. The length of the CDR3 is 14 residues. Germline trimming cut 6 bases from V and 4 bases from J; bases unmatched to any gene: 3.

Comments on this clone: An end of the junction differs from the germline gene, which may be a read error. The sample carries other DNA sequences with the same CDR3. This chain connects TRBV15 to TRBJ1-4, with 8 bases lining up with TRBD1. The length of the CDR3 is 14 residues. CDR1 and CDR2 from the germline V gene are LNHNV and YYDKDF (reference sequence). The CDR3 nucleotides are TGCGCCACCAGCAGTGGACAGGGTGCTGAAAAACTGTTTTTT. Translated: CATSSGQGAEKLFF.

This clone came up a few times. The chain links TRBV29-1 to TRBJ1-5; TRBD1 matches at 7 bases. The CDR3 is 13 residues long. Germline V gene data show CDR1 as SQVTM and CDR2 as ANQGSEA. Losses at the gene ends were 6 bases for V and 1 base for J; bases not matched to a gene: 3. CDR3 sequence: CSVETGSNQPQHF. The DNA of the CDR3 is TGCAGCGTAGAGACAGGGAGCAATCAGCCCCAGCATTTT.

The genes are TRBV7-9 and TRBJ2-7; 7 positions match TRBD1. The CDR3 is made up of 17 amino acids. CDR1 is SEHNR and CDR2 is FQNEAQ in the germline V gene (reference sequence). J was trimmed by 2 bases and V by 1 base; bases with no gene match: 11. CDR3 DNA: TGTGCCAGCAGCTTAGATGTCTCGTGGCAGGGGGCCTACGAGCAGTACTTC. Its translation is CASSLDVSWQGAYEQYF.

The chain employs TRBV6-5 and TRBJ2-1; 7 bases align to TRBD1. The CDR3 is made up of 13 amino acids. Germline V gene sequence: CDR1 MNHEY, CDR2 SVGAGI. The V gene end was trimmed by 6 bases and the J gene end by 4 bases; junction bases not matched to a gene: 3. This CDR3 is CASSLQGYNEQFF. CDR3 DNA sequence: TGTGCCAGCAGCCTACAGGGGTACAATGAGCAGTTCTTC.

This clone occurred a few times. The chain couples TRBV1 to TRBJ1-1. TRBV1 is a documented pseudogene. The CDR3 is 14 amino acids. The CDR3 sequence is CTSSQDSLNTEAFF. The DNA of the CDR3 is TGCACCAGCAGCCAAGATAGCCTGAACACTGAAGCTTTCTTT.

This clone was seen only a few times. This chain's CDR3 is CASRDGQAPYEQYF. The CDR3 nucleotides are TGTGCCAGCAGGGACGGTCAAGCCCCCTACGAGCAGTACTTC. The rearrangement uses TRBV7-9 and TRBJ2-7; D not resolved. V shed 6 bases and J shed 2 bases, with 14 bases lying between them. Per germline, CDR1 SEHNR and CDR2 FQNEAQ (reference sequence). This CDR3 comprises 14 residues.

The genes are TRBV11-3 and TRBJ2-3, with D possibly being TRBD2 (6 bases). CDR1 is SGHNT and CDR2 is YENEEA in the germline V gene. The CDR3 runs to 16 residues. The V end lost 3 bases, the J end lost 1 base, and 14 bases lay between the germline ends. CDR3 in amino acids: CASSFDGASGTDTQYF. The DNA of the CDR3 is TGTGCCAGCAGCTTCGACGGGGCTAGCGGCACAGATACGCAGTATTTT.

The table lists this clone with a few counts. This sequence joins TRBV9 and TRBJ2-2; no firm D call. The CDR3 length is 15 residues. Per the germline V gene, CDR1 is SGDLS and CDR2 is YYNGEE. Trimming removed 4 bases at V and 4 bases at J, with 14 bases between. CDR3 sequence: CASSPRTDVTGELFF. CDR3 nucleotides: TGTGCCAGCAGCCCTCGGACGGATGTCACCGGGGAGCTGTTTTTT.

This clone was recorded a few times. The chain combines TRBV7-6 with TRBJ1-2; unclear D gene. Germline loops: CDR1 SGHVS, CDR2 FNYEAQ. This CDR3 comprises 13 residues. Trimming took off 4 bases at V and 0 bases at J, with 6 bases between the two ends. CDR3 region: CASSSTSNYGYTF. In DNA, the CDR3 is TGTGCCAGCAGCTCGACCTCTAACTATGGCTACACCTTC.

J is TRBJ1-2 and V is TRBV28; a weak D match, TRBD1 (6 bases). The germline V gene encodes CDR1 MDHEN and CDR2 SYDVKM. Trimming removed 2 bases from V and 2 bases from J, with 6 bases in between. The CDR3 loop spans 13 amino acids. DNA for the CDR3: TGTGCCAGCAGTTTAACAGGGAACTATGGCTACACCTTC. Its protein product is CASSLTGNYGYTF.

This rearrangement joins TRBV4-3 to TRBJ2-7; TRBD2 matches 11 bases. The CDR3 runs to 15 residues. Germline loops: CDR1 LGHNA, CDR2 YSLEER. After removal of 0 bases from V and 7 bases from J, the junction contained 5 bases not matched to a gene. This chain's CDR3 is CASSQELAGAREQYF. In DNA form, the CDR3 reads TGCGCCAGCAGCCAAGAACTAGCGGGGGCCCGTGAGCAGTACTTC.

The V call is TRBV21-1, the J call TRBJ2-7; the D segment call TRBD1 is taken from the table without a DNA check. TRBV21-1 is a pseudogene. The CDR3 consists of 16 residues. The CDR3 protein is CASRKRQAFNSYEQYF. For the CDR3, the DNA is TGTGCCAGCAGAAAACGACAGGCCTTTAACTCCTACGAGCAGTACTTC.

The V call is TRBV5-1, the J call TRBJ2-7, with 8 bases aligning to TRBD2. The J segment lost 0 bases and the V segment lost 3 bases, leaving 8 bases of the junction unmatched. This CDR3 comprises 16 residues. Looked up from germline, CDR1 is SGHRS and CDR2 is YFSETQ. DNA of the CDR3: TGCGCCAGCAGCTCGGGGAGCGGGACTAGCTCCTACGAGCAGTACTTC. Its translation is CASSSGSGTSSYEQYF.

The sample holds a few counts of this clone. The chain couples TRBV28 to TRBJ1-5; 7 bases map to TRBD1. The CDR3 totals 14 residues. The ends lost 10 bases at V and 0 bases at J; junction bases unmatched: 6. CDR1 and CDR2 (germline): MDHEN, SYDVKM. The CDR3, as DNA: TGTGCCATCGACAGGGCCTATAGCAATCAGCCCCAGCATTTT. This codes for CAIDRAYSNQPQHF.

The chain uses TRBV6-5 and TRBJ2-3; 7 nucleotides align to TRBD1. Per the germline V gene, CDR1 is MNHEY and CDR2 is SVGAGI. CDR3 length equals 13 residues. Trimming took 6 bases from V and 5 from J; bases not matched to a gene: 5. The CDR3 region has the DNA TGTGCCAGCAGGAAGACAGGGATAGATACGCAGTATTTT. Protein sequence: CASRKTGIDTQYF.

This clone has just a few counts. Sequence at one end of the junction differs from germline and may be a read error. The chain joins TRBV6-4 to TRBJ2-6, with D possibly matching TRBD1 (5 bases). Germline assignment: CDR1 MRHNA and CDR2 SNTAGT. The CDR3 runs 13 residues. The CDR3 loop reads CASSESGANVQTF. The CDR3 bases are TGTGCCAGCAGCGAGTCTGGGGCCAACGTCCAGACTTTC.

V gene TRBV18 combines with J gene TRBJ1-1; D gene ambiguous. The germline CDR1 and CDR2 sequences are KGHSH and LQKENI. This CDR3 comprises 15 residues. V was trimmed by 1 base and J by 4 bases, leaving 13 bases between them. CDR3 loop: CASSPRRGLGTEAFF. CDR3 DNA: TGTGCCAGCTCACCACGCCGCGGGTTGGGCACTGAAGCTTTCTTT.

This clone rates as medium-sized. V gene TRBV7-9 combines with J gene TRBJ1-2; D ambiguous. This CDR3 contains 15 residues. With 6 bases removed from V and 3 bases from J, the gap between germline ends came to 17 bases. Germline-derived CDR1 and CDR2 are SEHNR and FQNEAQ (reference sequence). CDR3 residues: CASSGVGKLDYGYTF. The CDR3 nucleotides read TGTGCCAGCAGTGGTGTCGGCAAGCTTGACTATGGCTACACCTTC.

CDR3 coding DNA: TGTGCCAGTAGCGCCGGGGCCCAAGGGAATACGCAGTATTTT. Its protein is CASSAGAQGNTQYF. This chain joins TRBV19 and TRBJ2-3; D assignment may be TRBD1 or TRBD2 (5 bases each). CDR1 and CDR2 from the germline V gene are LNHDA and SQIVND (reference sequence). V lost 6 bases and J lost 7, with 17 bases in between. This CDR3 has 14 residues.

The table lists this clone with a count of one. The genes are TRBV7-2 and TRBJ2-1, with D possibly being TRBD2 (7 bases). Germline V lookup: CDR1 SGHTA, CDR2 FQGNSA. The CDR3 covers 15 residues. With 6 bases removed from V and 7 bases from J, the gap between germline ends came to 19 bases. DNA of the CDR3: TGTGCCAGCAGACCGGAGGGGGGGCAGTTTAATGAGCAGTTCTTC. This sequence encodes CASRPEGGQFNEQFF.

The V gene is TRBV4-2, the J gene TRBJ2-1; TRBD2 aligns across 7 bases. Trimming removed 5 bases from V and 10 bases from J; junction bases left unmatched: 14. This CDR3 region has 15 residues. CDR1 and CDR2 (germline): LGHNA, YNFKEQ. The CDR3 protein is CASSIWDYLSEEQFF. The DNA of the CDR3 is TGTGCCAGCAGCATCTGGGACTACCTCAGCGAGGAGCAGTTCTTC.